The 11 T cell receptor beta chains reported below all come from one sample, sequenced in a study of cytomegalovirus exposure and HLA in healthy donors. Amplification used 60 Vbeta primers and 13 Jbeta primers. This table comes from immunoSEQ multiplex PCR, and its TCRdb copy is limited to in-frame clones, with some not included. The listing records about 140,000 clones. Sequencing was done on a sample of PBMCs. Every receptor here comes from a male donor in good health and CMV-seronegative.

As regards this clone: A junction end diverges from the germline sequence, so it may reflect a read error. The genes are TRBV7-2 and TRBJ1-5, with unresolved D. The CDR3 spans 12 residues. Germline-derived CDR1 and CDR2 are SGHTA and FQGNSA. CDR3 in DNA: TGTGCCAGCAGCCTCGGTTTTGAAAACCTTTATTTT. This gives the protein CASSLGFENLYF. Variable domain in full (rest from reference TRBV7-2 and TRBJ1-5): GAGVSQSPSNKVTEKGKDVELRCDPISGHTALYWYRQSLGQGLEFLIYFQGNSAPDKSGLPSDRFSAERTGGSVSTLTIQRTQQEDSAVYLCASSLGFENLYFGDGTRLSIL.

CDR3 loop: CASSLKGQGALGTEAFF. The CDR3 DNA follows: TGTGCCAGCAGTTTAAAGGGACAGGGGGCGTTAGGCACTGAAGCTTTCTTT. The chain recombines TRBV27 with TRBJ1-1; 12 bases agree with TRBD1. CDR3 length equals 17 residues. The germline V gene encodes CDR1 MNHEY and CDR2 SMNVEV (reference sequence). Unmatched junction bases numbered 8, after V lost 2 bases and J lost 4 bases.

The chain couples TRBV4-1 to TRBJ2-1; D unclear. The CDR3 length is 17 residues. Trimming left V 1 base short and J 8 bases short, with 21 bases between. CDR1 is MGHRA, CDR2 YSYEKL, per germline. The CDR3 spells CASSQGGDSGRFDEQFF. The CDR3 DNA sequence: TGCGCCAGCAGCCAAGGAGGAGACTCCGGAAGGTTCGATGAGCAGTTCTTC.

V gene TRBV27 combines with J gene TRBJ1-2; possible D gene TRBD1, 6 bases. Trimming stripped 6 bases from V and 3 bases from J, with 20 bases between. The germline CDR1 and CDR2 sequences are MNHEY and SMNVEV (reference sequence). The CDR3 runs to 16 residues. The CDR3 DNA reads as TGTGCCAGCAGCCTAAGGACAGCCACAGGAGACTATGGCTACACCTTC. Protein sequence: CASSLRTATGDYGYTF.

The CDR3: CASSPTGPYQETQYF. The CDR3 region has the DNA TGCGCCAGCAGCCCGACAGGGCCCTACCAAGAGACCCAGTACTTC. V usage is TRBV5-1 and J usage is TRBJ2-5; 7 bases fit TRBD1. The CDR3 runs to 15 residues. The V segment lost 4 bases and the J segment 0 bases; nucleotides outside the gene matches: 6. The germline V gene has CDR1 SGHRS and CDR2 YFSETQ. Supplemented by reference TRBV5-1 and TRBJ2-5, the full variable domain reads KAGVTQTPRYLIKTRGQQVTLSCSPISGHRSVSWYQQTPGQGLQFLFEYFSETQRNKGNFPGRFSGRQFSNSRSEMNVSTLELGDSALYLCASSPTGPYQETQYFGPGTRLLVL.

The CDR3: CASSIGAPGQGHTEAFF. CDR3 DNA sequence: TGTGCCAGTAGTATAGGGGCCCCCGGACAGGGACACACTGAAGCTTTCTTT. The rearrangement uses TRBV19 and TRBJ1-1; 8 nucleotides agree with TRBD1. With V trimmed by 1 base and J by 3 bases, 10 bases remained unmatched. Germline CDR1 LNHDA, CDR2 SQIVND (reference sequence). The CDR3 totals 17 residues.

CDR3 residues: CASRDLAGGSTGELFF. Here the CDR3 DNA reads TGTGCCAGCAGGGACCTAGCGGGGGGAAGCACCGGGGAGCTGTTTTTT. The V and J genes are TRBV2 and TRBJ2-2; 11 bases fit TRBD2. CDR3 length: 16 residues. The germline gives CDR1 SNHLY, CDR2 FYNNEI. The V and J ends lost 6 bases and 4 bases, in that order; junction bases with no gene match: 7.

The gene calls are TRBV14 and TRBJ1-2, with D tentatively TRBD1 (5 bases). Germline CDR1 SGHDN, CDR2 FVKESK. The V end was cut by 3 bases, the J end by 4 bases, with 12 bases between. CDR3 size: 14 residues. CDR3 residues: CASSHDGTIYGYTF. DNA for the CDR3: TGTGCCAGCAGCCACGACGGGACTATCTATGGCTACACCTTC.

This chain connects TRBV30 to TRBJ2-1; D perhaps matches TRBD2 (5 bases). Germline CDR1 and CDR2: GTSNPN and SVGIG (reference sequence). Trimming shortened V by 5 bases and J by 0 bases, and 11 bases separated the two germline ends. This CDR3 has 14 amino acids. DNA of the CDR3: TGTGCCTGGCTGGCTAGCACCTCCTACAATGAGCAGTTCTTC. Its protein product is CAWLASTSYNEQFF.

CDR3 residues: CATAEEGYEQYF. The CDR3 nucleotides are TGTGCCACCGCAGAGGAAGGCTACGAGCAGTACTTC. The genes are TRBV15 and TRBJ2-7; D uncertain. V was pared by 8 bases and J by 3 bases, with 11 bases between. This CDR3 contains 12 residues. Germline CDR1 LNHNV, CDR2 YYDKDF (reference sequence).

V and J are TRBV7-9 and TRBJ2-2; 7 bases line up with TRBD2. The CDR3 loop spans 15 amino acids. V lost 3 bases to trimming and J lost 5 bases; unmatched junction nucleotides: 6. Germline CDR1 SEHNR, CDR2 FQNEAQ (reference sequence). CDR3 nucleotide sequence: TGTGCCAGCAGCTTGGGAGGGCCGCGAACCGGGGAGCTGTTTTTT. Protein sequence: CASSLGGPRTGELFF. The full variable domain, completed using reference TRBV7-9 and TRBJ2-2, is DTGVSQNPRHKITKRGQNVTFRCDPISEHNRLYWYRQTLGQGPEFLTYFQNEAQLEKSRLLSDRFSAERPKGSFSTLEIQRTEQGDSAMYLCASSLGGPRTGELFFGEGSRLTVL.